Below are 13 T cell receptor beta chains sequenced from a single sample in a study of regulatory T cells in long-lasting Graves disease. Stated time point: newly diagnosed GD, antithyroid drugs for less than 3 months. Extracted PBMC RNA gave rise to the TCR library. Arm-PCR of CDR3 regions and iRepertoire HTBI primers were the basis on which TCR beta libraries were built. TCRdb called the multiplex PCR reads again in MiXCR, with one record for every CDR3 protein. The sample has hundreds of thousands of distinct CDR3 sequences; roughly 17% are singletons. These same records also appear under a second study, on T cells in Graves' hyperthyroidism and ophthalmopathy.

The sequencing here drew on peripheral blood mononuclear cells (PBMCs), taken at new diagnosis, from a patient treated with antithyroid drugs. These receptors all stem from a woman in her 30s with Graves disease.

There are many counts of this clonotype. As DNA, the CDR3 is TGTGCCAGCAGCTCGACTAGCGGGAAAGTCTCCTACAATGAGCAGTTCTTC. The encoded protein is CASSSTSGKVSYNEQFF. The rearrangement uses TRBV28 and TRBJ2-1, with 11 nucleotides matching TRBD2. V shed 6 bases, J shed 0 bases, and the junction held 7 bases outside the gene matches. This CDR3 is built from 17 residues. Germline V gives CDR1 MDHEN, CDR2 SYDVKM.

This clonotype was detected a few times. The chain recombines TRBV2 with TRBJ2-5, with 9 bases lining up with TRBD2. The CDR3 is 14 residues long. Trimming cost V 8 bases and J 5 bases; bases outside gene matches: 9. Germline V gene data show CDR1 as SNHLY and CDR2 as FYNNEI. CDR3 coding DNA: TGTGCCAGCGGGGCGGGAGGGCCTCGGGAGACCCAGTACTTC. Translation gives CASGAGGPRETQYF.

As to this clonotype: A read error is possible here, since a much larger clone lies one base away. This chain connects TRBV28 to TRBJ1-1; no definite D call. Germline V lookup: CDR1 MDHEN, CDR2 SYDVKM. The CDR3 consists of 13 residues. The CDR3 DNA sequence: TGTGCCAGCAGCCGAATCGCGAACGCTGAAGCTTTCTTT. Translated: CASSRIANAEAFF.

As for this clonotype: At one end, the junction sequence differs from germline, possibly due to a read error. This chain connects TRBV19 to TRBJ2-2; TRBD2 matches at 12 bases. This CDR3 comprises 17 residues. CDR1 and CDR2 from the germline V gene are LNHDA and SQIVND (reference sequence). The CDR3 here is CASTLLAGGSNTGELSF. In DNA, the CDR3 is TGTGCCAGTACCTTACTAGCGGGAGGTTCGAACACCGGAGAGCTGTCTTTT.

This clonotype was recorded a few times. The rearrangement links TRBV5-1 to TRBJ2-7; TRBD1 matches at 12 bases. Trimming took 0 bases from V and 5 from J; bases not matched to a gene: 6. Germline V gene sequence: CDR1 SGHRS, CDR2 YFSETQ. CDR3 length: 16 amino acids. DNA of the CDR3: TGCGCCAGCAGCTTGGTCCCCGGGACAGGGGGCCACGAGCAGTACTTC. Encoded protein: CASSLVPGTGGHEQYF.

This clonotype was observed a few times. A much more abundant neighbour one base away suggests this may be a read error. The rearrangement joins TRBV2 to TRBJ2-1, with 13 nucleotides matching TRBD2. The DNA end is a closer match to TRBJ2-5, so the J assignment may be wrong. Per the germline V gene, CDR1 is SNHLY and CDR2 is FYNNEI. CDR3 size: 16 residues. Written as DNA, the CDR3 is TGTGCCAACAGTGAAGGGACTAGCGGGGATCGTGAGACCCAGTACTTC. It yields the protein CANSEGTSGDRETQYF.

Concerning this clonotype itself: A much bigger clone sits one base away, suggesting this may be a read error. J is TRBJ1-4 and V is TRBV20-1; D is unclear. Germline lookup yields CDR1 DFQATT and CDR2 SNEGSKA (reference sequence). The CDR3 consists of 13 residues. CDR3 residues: CSARRPNLEKLSF. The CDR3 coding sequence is TGCAGTGCTAGACGGCCGAACCTTGAAAAACTGTCTTTT.

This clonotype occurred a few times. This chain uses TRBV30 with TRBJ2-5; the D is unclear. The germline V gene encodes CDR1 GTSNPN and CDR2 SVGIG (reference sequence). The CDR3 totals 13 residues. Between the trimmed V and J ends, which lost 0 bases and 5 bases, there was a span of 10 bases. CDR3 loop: CAWSVPGLETQYF. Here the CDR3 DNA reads TGTGCCTGGAGTGTACCCGGGTTGGAGACCCAGTACTTC.

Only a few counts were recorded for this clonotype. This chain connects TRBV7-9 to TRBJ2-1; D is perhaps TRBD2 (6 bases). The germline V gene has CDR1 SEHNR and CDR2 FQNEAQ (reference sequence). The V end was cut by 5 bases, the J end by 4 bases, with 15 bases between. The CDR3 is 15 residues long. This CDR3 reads CASSPERVPYNEQFF. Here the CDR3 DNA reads TGTGCCAGCAGCCCGGAGCGGGTTCCGTACAATGAGCAGTTCTTC.

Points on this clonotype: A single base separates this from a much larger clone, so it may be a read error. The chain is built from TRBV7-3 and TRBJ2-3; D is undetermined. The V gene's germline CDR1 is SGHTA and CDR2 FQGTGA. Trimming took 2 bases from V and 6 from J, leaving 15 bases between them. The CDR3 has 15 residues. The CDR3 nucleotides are TGTGCCAGCAGCTTACTTATAGGAGAAGCGGATACGCAGTATTTT. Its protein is CASSLLIGEADTQYF.

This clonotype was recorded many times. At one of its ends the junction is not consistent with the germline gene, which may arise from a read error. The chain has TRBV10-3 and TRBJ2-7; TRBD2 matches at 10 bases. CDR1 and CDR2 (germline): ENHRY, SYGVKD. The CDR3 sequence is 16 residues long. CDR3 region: CAISESTSGALRGVGF. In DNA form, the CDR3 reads TGTGCCATCAGTGAGTCCACTAGCGGGGCCCTACGAGGAGTGGGATTC.

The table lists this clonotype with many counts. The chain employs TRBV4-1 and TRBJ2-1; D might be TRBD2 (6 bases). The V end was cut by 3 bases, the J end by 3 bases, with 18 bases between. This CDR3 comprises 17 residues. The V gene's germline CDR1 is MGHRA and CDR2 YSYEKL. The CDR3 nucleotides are TGCGCCAGCAGCCAGCCTGGCGGAATAGCGGTCTACAATGAGCAGTTCTTC. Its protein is CASSQPGGIAVYNEQFF.

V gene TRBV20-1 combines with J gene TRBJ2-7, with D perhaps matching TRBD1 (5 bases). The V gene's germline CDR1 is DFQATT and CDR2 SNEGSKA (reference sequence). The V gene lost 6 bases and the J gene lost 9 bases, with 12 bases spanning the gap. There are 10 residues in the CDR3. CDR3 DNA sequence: TGCAGTGCCTTCTTTCAGGGGCAGTACTTC. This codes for CSAFFQGQYF.